This is a list of T cell receptor beta chains from one sample in a study of shared clonotypes between healthy human individuals. Method: immunoSEQ multiplex PCR; TCRdb's copy keeps in-frame clones and lacks some. The sample lists 2 million to 2.5 million clones, approximately 93% occurring once. Sequencing was performed on naive CD4+ T cells from PBMCs. All receptors derive from a man between 18 and 29 years old in good health. Some clones in this sample may be carry-over from other donors' samples. Both conserved end residues are part of each CDR3. Each record gives: D gene, CDR3 length, J gene, V gene, clone size, CDR3 DNA, CDR3 protein. A D gene is named only where the DNA matches it firmly. Clone size is given for some rows only: seen once, a few or many times, or a class if the clone is expanded.

TRBD1 | 14 | TRBJ2-7 | TRBV4-1 | once | TGCGCCAGCAGCCGCCCAGGGGGCCGGCTCGAGCAGTACTTC | CASSRPGGRLEQYF
TRBD1 | 13 | TRBJ2-1 | TRBV7-3 | NA | TGTGCCAGCAGCTTAAGACAGGGGGCCACCCAGTTCTTC | CASSLRQGATQFF
NA | 17 | TRBJ1-1 | TRBV6-4 | once | TGTGCCAGACCGCTTCAGGGCGAAGCAGCGGGTTACACTGAAGCTTTCTTT | CARPLQGEAAGYTEAFF
NA | 12 | TRBJ1-4 | TRBV11-1 | once | TGTGCCAGCAGCTGGGATCGTGAAAAACTGTTTTTT | CASSWDREKLFF
NA | 17 | TRBJ1-2 | TRBV4-3 | NA | TGCGCCAGCAGCCAAGATAGAGGGGGGGGCGGGTACTATGGCTACACCTTC | CASSQDRGGGGYYGYTF
NA | 15 | TRBJ1-3 | TRBV5-4 | NA | TGTGCCAGCAGCTTGGGAGGACCTCCGGGAAACACCATATATTTT | CASSLGGPPGNTIYF
TRBD1 | 14 | TRBJ2-2 | TRBV12-5 | NA | TGTGCTAGTTCGGACGGGACAGCTGCCGGGGAGCTGTTTTTT | CASSDGTAAGELFF
NA | 13 | TRBJ2-1 | TRBV7-9 | once | TGTGCCAGCAGCCCGGGGCCGGGGAGGGAGCAGTTCTTC | CASSPGPGREQFF
TRBD1 | 15 | TRBJ2-5 | TRBV7-8 | NA | TGTGCCAGCAGCTTACCACAGACAGGGGGAGAGACCCAGTACTTC | CASSLPQTGGETQYF
NA | 14 | TRBJ2-7 | TRBV11-2 | NA | TGTGCCAGCAGCCCACTCCGGGAGACCTACGAGCAGTACTTC | CASSPLRETYEQYF
NA | 13 | TRBJ2-7 | TRBV19 | NA | TGTGCCAGTAGCCTCGTGGGGGCTTACGAGCAGTACTTC | CASSLVGAYEQYF
NA | 17 | TRBJ2-3 | TRBV25-1 | NA | TGTGCCAGCAGTGAGCCTCCGGAGGGCAGGCGGGCAGATACGCAGTATTTT | CASSEPPEGRRADTQYF
NA | 14 | TRBJ2-5 | TRBV19 | NA | TGTGCCACCGGCTTGGGGGATGTTGGAGAGACCCAGTACTTC | CATGLGDVGETQYF
NA | 16 | TRBJ2-7 | TRBV15 | NA | TGTGCCACCAGCAGTGGGCAAAGCTGGACATTCTACGAGCAGTACTTC | CATSSGQSWTFYEQYF
NA | 13 | TRBJ1-6 | TRBV27 | NA | TGTGCCAGCAGTAGAATCTATAATTCACCCCTCCACTTT | CASSRIYNSPLHF
NA | 15 | TRBJ2-3 | TRBV7-3 | NA | TGTGCCAGCAGCCCTCACGGGAGCCCCTCAGATACGCAGTATTTT | CASSPHGSPSDTQYF
NA | 15 | TRBJ1-4 | TRBV7-2 | NA | TGTGCCAGCAGCTTAGTTGGGGGGACTAATGAAAAACTGTTTTTT | CASSLVGGTNEKLFF
TRBD2 | 15 | TRBJ2-7 | TRBV30 | NA | TGTGCCTGGAGGAAACTAGCGGGAGTCTCCTACGAGCAGTACTTC | CAWRKLAGVSYEQYF
TRBD1 | 16 | TRBJ1-1 | TRBV5-1 | NA | TGCGCCAGCAGCTTGCGACAGGGAAGGTTGGACACTGAAGCTTTCTTT | CASSLRQGRLDTEAFF